One and the same sample provided the 24 T cell receptor beta chains below, sequenced in a study of T-cell reconstitution after alpha-beta-depleted transplantation in children. TCRbeta library preparation incorporated unique molecular identifiers. TCRdb analysed the PCR reads with MiXCR anew, one entry per CDR3 protein. The repertoire holds around 800,000 distinct CDR3 sequences, 16% seen once, with 5% in the top ten. This specimen consisted of PBMCs, mostly from graft donor cells, obtained 360 days after TCRalphabeta/CD19-depleted stem cell transplant. Receptor source: a male patient aged 10-17 years who had a stem cell transplant for acute lymphoblastic leukemia, so the T cells may come from the graft donor.

The chain is built from TRBV12-3 or TRBV12-4 and TRBJ2-1; no reliable D call. This CDR3 region has 14 residues. V was cut by 3 bases and J by 7 bases, with 13 bases left in between. Written as DNA, the CDR3 is TGTGCCAGCAGTTTGACTTTACCGTGGAATGAGCAGTTCTTC. This sequence encodes CASSLTLPWNEQFF.

The V call is TRBV29-1, the J call TRBJ2-1; 7 bases are shared with TRBD2. The CDR3 sequence is 15 residues long. Germline assignment: CDR1 SQVTM and CDR2 ANQGSEA. V lost 7 bases to trimming and J lost 0 bases; unmatched junction nucleotides: 9. The CDR3 is CSGRLGLGSYNEQFF. DNA for the CDR3: TGCAGCGGCCGCCTAGGACTAGGCTCCTACAATGAGCAGTTCTTC.

This clonotype occurred a few times. The V gene is TRBV19, the J gene TRBJ2-1, with 9 bases lining up with TRBD2. This CDR3 contains 15 residues. Per the germline V gene, CDR1 is LNHDA and CDR2 is SQIVND (reference sequence). V gave up 5 bases and J gave up 8 bases; unmatched junction bases: 10. CDR3 coding DNA: TGTGCCAGTAGTTGGGGTAGCGGGAGTCACTATGAGCAGTTCTTC. Its protein product is CASSWGSGSHYEQFF. Together with reference TRBV19 and TRBJ2-1, the CDR3 gives the full variable domain: DGGITQSPKYLFRKEGQNVTLSCEQNLNHDAMYWYRQDPGQGLRLIYYSQIVNDFQKGDIAEGYSVSREKKESFPLTVTSAQKNPTAFYLCASSWGSGSHYEQFFGPGTRLTVL.

The chain is built from TRBV7-8 and TRBJ2-1, with 10 bases lining up with TRBD2. The CDR3 has 16 residues. The V gene end was trimmed by 5 bases and the J gene end by 2 bases; junction bases not matched to a gene: 6. Germline V gene data show CDR1 as SGHVS and CDR2 as FQNEAQ. The CDR3 region is CASSPGLAATYNEQFF. The CDR3 DNA reads as TGTGCCAGCAGCCCCGGACTAGCGGCGACCTACAATGAGCAGTTCTTC.

The genes are TRBV13 and TRBJ2-2; no firm D call. Germline lookup yields CDR1 PRHDT and CDR2 FYEKMQ (reference sequence). Deletions cut 10 bases from V and 2 bases from J, with 11 bases between. This CDR3 spans 13 amino acids. DNA of the CDR3: TGTGCCACCATGACGGATAACACCGGGGAGCTGTTTTTT. Its translation: CATMTDNTGELFF. Together with reference TRBV13 and TRBJ2-2, the CDR3 gives the full variable domain: AAGVIQSPRHLIKEKRETATLKCYPIPRHDTVYWYQQGPGQDPQFLISFYEKMQSDKGSIPDRFSAQQFSDYHSELNMSSLELGDSALYFCATMTDNTGELFFGEGSRLTVL.

This clonotype was counted a few times. The chain carries TRBV12-3 or TRBV12-4 and TRBJ2-7; 7 nucleotides align to TRBD1. CDR3 length: 15 amino acids. J gave up 3 bases and V 6 bases, and 11 bases lay outside the gene matches. CDR3 nucleotide sequence: TGTGCCAGCAGCAGCGTCGACAGGGCCCTCTACGAGCAGTACTTC. This encodes CASSSVDRALYEQYF.

This clonotype was counted a few times. This rearrangement joins TRBV11-2 to TRBJ2-2; TRBD2 matches at 10 bases. CDR3 size: 16 residues. J gave up 4 bases and V 3 bases, and 5 bases lay outside the gene matches. Germline-derived CDR1 and CDR2 are SGHAT and FQNNGV. As DNA, the CDR3 is TGTGCCAGCAGCTTCCCGGGACTAGCGAGCACCGGGGAGCTGTTTTTT. This codes for CASSFPGLASTGELFF.

V gene TRBV29-1 combines with J gene TRBJ2-5; D perhaps matches TRBD2 (6 bases). V was pared by 3 bases and J by 2 bases, with 13 bases between. The CDR3 length is 14 residues. Germline CDR1 reads SQVTM; CDR2 reads ANQGSEA. The CDR3 loop is CSVEEGHSQETQYF. The CDR3 DNA follows: TGCAGCGTTGAGGAGGGGCACAGTCAAGAGACCCAGTACTTC.

There are a few counts of this clonotype. The chain uses TRBV9 and TRBJ1-4; the D gene is possibly TRBD1 (6 bases). This CDR3 has 15 amino acids. Germline CDR1 SGDLS, CDR2 YYNGEE. The ends were cut back, 0 bases at V and 8 bases at J, with 14 bases in the middle. CDR3 loop: CASSVGGGRVEKLFF. CDR3 DNA: TGTGCCAGCAGCGTAGGAGGGGGGCGCGTAGAAAAACTGTTTTTT. The full variable domain, in which reference TRBV9 and TRBJ1-4 provide the parts outside the CDR3, is DSGVTQTPKHLITATGQRVTLRCSPRSGDLSVYWYQQSLDQGLQFLIQYYNGEERAKGNILERFSAQQFPDLHSELNLSSLELGDSALYFCASSVGGGRVEKLFFGSGTQLSVL.

This clonotype was detected only once. V and J are TRBV9 and TRBJ2-1, with D possibly matching TRBD1 (6 bases). Germline CDR1 is SGDLS and CDR2 is YYNGEE. This CDR3 has 16 amino acids. V lost 0 bases to trimming and J lost 0 bases, with 10 bases between them. The CDR3 coding sequence is TGTGCCAGCAGCGTAGTAGGGGGTTACTCCTACAATGAGCAGTTCTTC. This gives the protein CASSVVGGYSYNEQFF.

CDR3 sequence: CSVGERAFF. The DNA for the CDR3 is TGCAGCGTTGGAGAAAGGGCTTTCTTT. V and J are TRBV29-1 and TRBJ1-1; D unclear. Germline V gene lookup returns CDR1 SQVTM and CDR2 ANQGSEA. This CDR3 is built from 9 residues. Trimming took off 4 bases at V and 11 bases at J, with 8 bases between the two ends.

In its sample, this clonotype was seen a few times. The CDR3 nucleotides read TGTGCTAGTGGTTTGGTTATTAGTAGGGCGGTGAATGAGCAGTTCTTC. Translation gives CASGLVISRAVNEQFF. The chain couples TRBV12-5 to TRBJ2-1; D is undetermined. The germline V gene has CDR1 LGHNT and CDR2 FRNRAP. This CDR3 region has 16 residues. The V end lost 0 bases, the J end lost 7 bases, and 16 bases lay between the germline ends. The whole variable domain, remainder taken from reference TRBV12-5 and TRBJ2-1, is DARVTQTPRHKVTEMGQEVTMRCQPILGHNTVFWYRQTMMQGLELLAYFRNRAPLDDSGMPKDRFSAEMPDATLATLKIQPSEPRDSAVYFCASGLVISRAVNEQFFGPGTRLTVL.

This clonotype was seen a few times. For the CDR3, the DNA is TGTGCCAGCAGCGTAGACTCTCCTTCACCCCTCCACTTT. Its protein is CASSVDSPSPLHF. This chain connects TRBV9 to TRBJ1-6; no clear D. Looked up from germline, CDR1 is SGDLS and CDR2 is YYNGEE. The CDR3 consists of 13 residues. Deletions cut 0 bases from V and 9 bases from J, with 7 bases between.

This sequence joins TRBV5-1 and TRBJ1-5, with TRBD1 matching 9 bases. This CDR3 is 14 amino acids long. V lost 2 bases, J lost 5 bases, and 2 bases stayed unmatched. CDR1 SGHRS and CDR2 YFSETQ come from the germline V gene. CDR3 protein: CASSFTGGHQPQHF. In DNA form, the CDR3 reads TGCGCCAGCAGCTTTACAGGGGGCCATCAGCCCCAGCATTTT.

The rearrangement joins TRBV14 to TRBJ2-1, with 7 bases fitting TRBD2. Trimming at V came to 7 bases and at J to 6 bases, leaving 15 bases not matched to a gene. CDR1 is SGHDN, CDR2 FVKESK, per germline. This CDR3 region has 16 residues. Here the CDR3 reads CASTFWGGRAINEQFF. As DNA, the CDR3 is TGTGCCAGCACCTTCTGGGGCGGGAGAGCGATCAATGAGCAGTTCTTC.

This chain joins TRBV24-1 and TRBJ2-1; weak D call: TRBD1 (5 bases). V was trimmed by 5 bases and J by 4 bases, leaving 11 bases between them. This CDR3 is 14 amino acids long. The germline V gene has CDR1 KGHDR and CDR2 SFDVKD. In nucleotides, the CDR3 is TGTGCCACCAGTGCTCCAGGGCAGTACAATGAGCAGTTCTTC. It translates to CATSAPGQYNEQFF.

The rearrangement uses TRBV11-2 and TRBJ1-1; 7 bases agree with TRBD1. V gave up 4 bases and J gave up 2 bases; unmatched junction bases: 10. The CDR3 covers 16 residues. Germline V gene lookup returns CDR1 SGHAT and CDR2 FQNNGV. The CDR3 bases are TGTGCCAGCAGCTCAGAGGGACAGCTGCGTAACACTGAAGCTTTCTTT. Protein product: CASSSEGQLRNTEAFF. Together with reference TRBV11-2 and TRBJ1-1, the CDR3 gives the full variable domain: EAGVAQSPRYKIIEKRQSVAFWCNPISGHATLYWYQQILGQGPKLLIQFQNNGVVDDSQLPKDRFSAERLKGVDSTLKIQPAKLEDSAVYLCASSSEGQLRNTEAFFGQGTRLTVV.

This clonotype came up once. The chain couples TRBV11-1 to TRBJ2-7; D unresolved. This CDR3 comprises 14 residues. Germline V gene data show CDR1 as SGHAT and CDR2 as FQDESV (reference sequence). The V gene lost 7 bases and the J gene lost 0 bases, with 13 bases spanning the gap. This chain's CDR3 is CASTRSSTSYEQYF. The DNA for the CDR3 is TGTGCCAGCACCCGTAGCTCCACCTCCTACGAGCAGTACTTC.

This clonotype was counted between two and nine times. J is TRBJ2-1 and V is TRBV7-9, with 7 positions matching TRBD2. The germline CDR1 and CDR2 sequences are SEHNR and FQNEAQ (reference sequence). CDR3 size: 16 residues. J gave up 9 bases and V 1 base, and 12 bases lay outside the gene matches. The CDR3 sequence is CASSLGWREKVAEQFF. The DNA for the CDR3 is TGTGCCAGCAGCTTAGGATGGCGGGAGAAGGTAGCTGAGCAGTTCTTC.

This clonotype was observed a handful of times. V and J are TRBV7-8 and TRBJ2-7, with a possible D match to TRBD2 (6 bases). The germline gives CDR1 SGHVS, CDR2 FQNEAQ. The CDR3 contains 15 residues. The germline V and J ends were trimmed by 6 bases and 0 bases, with 15 bases remaining between them. CDR3 nucleotide sequence: TGTGCCAGCAGTGGGCTGGAGGGAAGCTCCTACGAGCAGTACTTC. Residues: CASSGLEGSSYEQYF.

This clonotype came up a few times. The rearrangement uses TRBV19 and TRBJ2-5; the D gene is possibly TRBD1 (5 bases). Between the trimmed V and J ends, which lost 3 bases and 5 bases, there was a span of 10 bases. This CDR3 comprises 13 residues. The germline CDR1 and CDR2 sequences are LNHDA and SQIVND (reference sequence). CDR3 nucleotides: TGTGCCAGTAGTATGTCTAACAGGGAGACCCAGTACTTC. Its translation is CASSMSNRETQYF.

The J gene is TRBJ2-4, the V gene TRBV7-2; D is undetermined. Trimming shortened V by 6 bases and J by 0 bases, and 9 bases separated the two germline ends. This CDR3 is 14 amino acids long. CDR1 is SGHTA and CDR2 is FQGNSA in the germline V gene. This chain's CDR3 is CASRSAQAKNIQYF. The CDR3 nucleotides are TGTGCCAGCAGGAGCGCCCAAGCCAAAAACATTCAGTACTTC. The full variable domain, completed using reference TRBV7-2 and TRBJ2-4, is GAGVSQSPSNKVTEKGKDVELRCDPISGHTALYWYRQSLGQGLEFLIYFQGNSAPDKSGLPSDRFSAERTGGSVSTLTIQRTQQEDSAVYLCASRSAQAKNIQYFGAGTRLSVL.

This clonotype was counted only a few times. The genes are TRBV7-9 and TRBJ2-1, with a tentative D call TRBD2 (6 bases). The CDR3 is 14 residues long. V dropped 2 bases and J dropped 10 bases, with 15 bases sitting between them. Germline CDR1 reads SEHNR; CDR2 reads FQNEAQ (reference sequence). CDR3 DNA: TGTGCCAGCAGCTTACGTCTTGCAGGACTAGAGCAGTTCTTC. This sequence encodes CASSLRLAGLEQFF.

The table lists this clonotype with a few counts. The chain couples TRBV20-1 to TRBJ2-5; 11 bases are shared with TRBD2. Unmatched junction bases numbered 3, after V lost 2 bases and J lost 4 bases. From germline, CDR1 is DFQATT and CDR2 SNEGSKA (reference sequence). The CDR3 consists of 14 residues. CDR3 amino acids: CSARTSGRGETQYF. CDR3 bases: TGCAGTGCTAGAACTAGCGGGAGAGGAGAGACCCAGTACTTC.